These T cell receptor beta chains were read from a single sample in a study of T cell repertoires in cytomegalovirus infection. TCRdb re-analysed the reads in MiXCR, keeping a single row per CDR3 protein. The sample contains 310,000 or so distinct CDR3 sequences, 15% to 20% of which appear only once. Material: PBMCs. The source is a human donor in good health (CMV status not recorded). Some clones in this sample may be carry-over from other donors' samples. Each CDR3 is given without its conserved first and last residue.

V	length	CDR3
TRBV6-5	14	AGSPPDAGGGNEQF
TRBV28	12	ASKDRAGANVLT
TRBV7-9	10	ASTPGLETQY
TRBV7-6	12	ASGQNAYNSPLH
TRBV7-2	13	ASSVTGLYGEKLF
TRBV4-3	13	ASSQDLGRDGGYT
TRBV12-3/TRBV12-4	13	ASSFGAFGNTEAF
TRBV7-9	12	ASSFTGGNTEAF
TRBV15	15	ATSRGDIQGDNEKLF
TRBV2	12	ASSDPYIYHGYT
TRBV2	9	ASSSGSEAF
TRBV3-1	16	ASSQVGPSDSGNYEQY
TRBV20-1	13	SARGLAGGYNEQF
TRBV7-4	12	ASSTGQGHEKLF
TRBV6-5	13	ASSAGQGGTGELF
TRBV12-3/TRBV12-4	13	ASRTGEAGINEQF
TRBV19	14	ASSLPETGAHYGYT
TRBV6-1	10	ASSALAGAQY
TRBV12-3/TRBV12-4	11	ASSTAGYTEAF
TRBV20-1	12	SARDPGMNTEAF
TRBV27	12	ASREDRLGYGYT
TRBV28	13	ASILSSGPHQPQH
TRBV6-5	14	ASRGQDRGSNQPQH
TRBV12-3/TRBV12-4	12	ASRLAGGPDTQY
TRBV6-1	10	ASRLPQETQY
TRBV19	16	ASSIAPLGTSTYNEQF
TRBV5-6	9	ASSLGTVAF
TRBV10-3	11	AISGTNGNEQF
TRBV6-1	13	ASSPGIQTTWGQF
TRBV2	13	ASRVLLANTGELF
TRBV20-1	12	SARVSSAADTQY
TRBV19	15	ASTDTYPGQGNTEAF
TRBV20-1	10	SASIRNTEAF
TRBV7-9	12	ASSLGGGYTEAF
TRBV7-2	12	ASSLWGRGQPQH
TRBV28	12	ASSPGQERSTIY
TRBV28	11	ASSPTGSDTQY
TRBV7-2	13	ASSLSGIRGVPQH
TRBV2	11	ASRWTGEYEQY
TRBV7-9	11	ASSPIGSHEQF
TRBV7-2	12	ASSLDEGERELF
TRBV7-2	12	ATVGGGPYNEQF
TRBV20-1	17	SARAGLAGWGDGTDTQY
TRBV7-2	14	ASSFWFSGVTDTQY
TRBV7-2	13	ASSLMGRVTDTQY
TRBV6-1	12	ASSDGRVGQPQH
TRBV20-1	8	SAFQETQY
TRBV12-3/TRBV12-4	13	ASSGGDRGPDTQY
TRBV5-3	10	ASSPGVSGYT
TRBV28	15	ATRSRGPTSGANVLT
TRBV11-2	13	ASSPSAGDRYEQY
TRBV7-2	13	ASSPRGTSWNEQF
TRBV5-1	17	ASSSDQGSRSYSNQPQH
TRBV27	17	ASSSTSGGAPSNPNEQF
TRBV3-1	11	ASSQSSTGELF
TRBV28	12	ASTPGGDTGELF
TRBV19	12	ASSATGLSQPQH
TRBV6-2/TRBV6-3	12	ASSATETGWGYT
TRBV12-3/TRBV12-4	11	ASSLGQGIGYT
TRBV27	12	ASSPRDRGNEQY